This T cell receptor (beta chain) was documented in a study of cytomegalovirus exposure and HLA in healthy donors. Germline-derived CDR1 and CDR2 are MGHRA and YSYEKL. V was shortened by 3 bases and J by 4 bases, with 12 bases between the two germline ends. The CDR3 is 14 amino acids. Regarding the study as a whole: Presence/absence analyses assumed roughly uniform sequencing depth across donors. An observed cluster of highly shared sequence variants was recorded as a likely sequencing artifact. Several top significant clusters appeared, in a later analysis, to be linked to common viral pathogens.

Details on this clone: Its antigen is currently unknown.

PCR amplification relied on 60 Vbeta primers (plus 13 Jbeta primers). Here immunoSEQ multiplex PCR was the method, and the copy in TCRdb shows in-frame clones only, minus some. The table shows under 150,000 clones, with 82% occurring only once. This receptor was obtained from a male donor in good health and CMV-seronegative. V usage is TRBV4-1 and J usage is TRBJ2-5, with unresolved D. Sequenced sample: PBMCs. DNA of the CDR3: TGCGCCAGCAGCCACCCGAGTTTGAGAGAGACCCAGTACTTC. Its protein is CASSHPSLRETQYF.